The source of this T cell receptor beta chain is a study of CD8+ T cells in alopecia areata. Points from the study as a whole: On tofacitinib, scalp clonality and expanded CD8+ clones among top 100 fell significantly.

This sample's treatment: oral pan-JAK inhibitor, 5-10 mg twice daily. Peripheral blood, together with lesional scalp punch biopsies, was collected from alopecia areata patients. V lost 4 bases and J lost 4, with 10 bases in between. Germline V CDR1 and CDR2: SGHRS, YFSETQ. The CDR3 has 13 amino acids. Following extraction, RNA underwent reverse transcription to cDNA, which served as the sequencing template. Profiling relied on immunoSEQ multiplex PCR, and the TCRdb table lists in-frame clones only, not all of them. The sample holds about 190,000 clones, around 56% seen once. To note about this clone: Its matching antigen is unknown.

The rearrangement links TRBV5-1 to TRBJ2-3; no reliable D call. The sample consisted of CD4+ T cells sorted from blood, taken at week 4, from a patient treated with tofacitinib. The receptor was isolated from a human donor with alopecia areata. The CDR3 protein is CASSMTPPDTQYF. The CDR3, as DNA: TGCGCCAGCAGCATGACCCCCCCAGATACGCAGTATTTT.